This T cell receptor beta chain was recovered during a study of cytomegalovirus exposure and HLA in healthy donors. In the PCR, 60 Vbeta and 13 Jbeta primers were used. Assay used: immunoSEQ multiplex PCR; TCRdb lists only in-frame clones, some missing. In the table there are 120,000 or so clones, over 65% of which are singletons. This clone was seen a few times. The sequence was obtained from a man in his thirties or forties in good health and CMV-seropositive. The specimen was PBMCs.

CDR3 sequence: CASSQDRFGDSGNTIYF. In DNA form, the CDR3 reads TGCGCCAGCAGCCAAGATCGGTTCGGGGACTCTGGAAACACCATATATTTT. The genes are TRBV4-3 and TRBJ1-3; D remains unclear. The CDR3 sequence is 17 residues long. Germline lookup yields CDR1 LGHNA and CDR2 YSLEER. Trimming shortened V by 0 bases and J by 0 bases, and 12 bases separated the two germline ends.